Each of the 10 T cell receptor beta chains below was sequenced from the same sample in a study of blood T cell repertoires in COVID-19. Sequencing used immunoSEQ multiplex PCR; TCRdb keeps in-frame clones, though not all of them. The sample carries fewer than 110,000 clones, roughly 90% recorded once. The source material was peripheral blood. The receptor set was obtained from a woman aged 55-70 years with acute or convalescent COVID-19.

The V call is TRBV11-2, the J call TRBJ2-6, with 10 bases fitting TRBD2. Per the germline V gene, CDR1 is SGHAT and CDR2 is FQNNGV. CDR3 length: 19 amino acids. Trimming took 4 bases from V and 0 from J; bases not matched to a gene: 9. The CDR3 here is CASSSYRTSGRSGANVLTF. The CDR3 bases are TGTGCCAGCAGCTCCTATCGGACTAGCGGTCGCTCTGGGGCCAACGTCCTGACTTTC.

The CDR3 nucleotides read TGTGCCAGCAGTTTATCTAGAAGGGACAGGGATCAGCCCCAGCATTTT. This encodes CASSLSRRDRDQPQHF. The rearrangement uses TRBV27 and TRBJ1-5; TRBD1 matches 9 bases. CDR1 and CDR2 from the germline V gene are MNHEY and SMNVEV (reference sequence). CDR3 length: 16 amino acids. The trim removed 0 bases at V and 5 bases at J, leaving 5 bases unmatched.

The J gene is TRBJ2-7, the V gene TRBV12-3 or TRBV12-4; TRBD2 might be the D (5 bases). The CDR3 runs 13 residues. Trimming cost V 3 bases and J 6 bases, with 12 bases left between them. This CDR3 is CASSFVALGEQYF. CDR3 nucleotides: TGTGCCAGCAGTTTCGTAGCGTTGGGCGAGCAGTACTTC.

The chain uses TRBV6-5 and TRBJ2-1; D gene ambiguous. The ends were cut back, 2 bases at V and 5 bases at J, with 7 bases in the middle. CDR1 is MNHEY, CDR2 SVGAGI, per germline. The CDR3 contains 13 residues. The CDR3 nucleotides read TGTGCCAGCAGTTACCTCAGTAACAATGAGCAGTTCTTC. Residues: CASSYLSNNEQFF.

Only a few counts were recorded for this clone. Different DNA sequences within this sample yield the same CDR3. The chain joins TRBV10-3 to TRBJ1-2, with 8 bases aligning to TRBD1. The CDR3 consists of 13 residues. J was trimmed by 4 bases and V by 6 bases; bases with no gene match: 4. CDR1 is ENHRY and CDR2 is SYGVKD in the germline V gene. The CDR3 coding sequence is TGTGCCATCAGCGGACAGGGAGGCTATGGCTACACCTTC. Its protein is CAISGQGGYGYTF.

V is TRBV28 and J is TRBJ2-5, with TRBD1 matching 8 bases. This CDR3 contains 13 residues. Trimming took 6 bases from V and 5 from J; bases not matched to a gene: 5. Germline V gene data show CDR1 as MDHEN and CDR2 as SYDVKM. The CDR3: CASRLDRVETQYF. The CDR3 nucleotides read TGTGCCAGCAGACTGGACAGGGTTGAGACCCAGTACTTC. Variable domain in full (rest from reference TRBV28 and TRBJ2-5): DVKVTQSSRYLVKRTGEKVFLECVQDMDHENMFWYRQDPGLGLRLIYFSYDVKMKEKGDIPEGYSVSREKKERFSLILESASTNQTSMYLCASRLDRVETQYFGPGTRLLVL.

The genes are TRBV4-1 and TRBJ1-2; D may be TRBD1 (6 bases). The CDR3 has 13 amino acids. The germline V gene encodes CDR1 MGHRA and CDR2 YSYEKL. Trimming pared 4 bases from V and 8 bases from J, leaving 14 bases between. CDR3 loop: CASSPPSGGGYTF. The CDR3 DNA reads as TGCGCCAGCAGCCCACCTTCGGGGGGCGGCTACACCTTC.

This chain connects TRBV9 to TRBJ2-7; possible D gene TRBD1, 5 bases. V was shortened by 3 bases and J by 3 bases, with 10 bases between the two germline ends. CDR3 size: 13 residues. Germline-derived CDR1 and CDR2 are SGDLS and YYNGEE. CDR3 sequence (DNA): TGTGCCAGCAGCGACGGAAGGGGCTACGAGCAGTACTTC. Translated: CASSDGRGYEQYF. Supplemented by reference TRBV9 and TRBJ2-7, the full variable domain reads DSGVTQTPKHLITATGQRVTLRCSPRSGDLSVYWYQQSLDQGLQFLIQYYNGEERAKGNILERFSAQQFPDLHSELNLSSLELGDSALYFCASSDGRGYEQYFGPGTRLTVT.

The chain carries TRBV13 and TRBJ2-3; D is possibly TRBD2 (5 bases). Trimming removed 3 bases from V and 9 bases from J, with 13 bases in between. Germline loops: CDR1 PRHDT, CDR2 FYEKMQ (reference sequence). The CDR3 consists of 13 residues. The CDR3 DNA follows: TGTGCCAGCAGCTTTGAGCGGACCTCCACGCAGTATTTT. This codes for CASSFERTSTQYF.

The chain combines TRBV10-2 with TRBJ1-4; D remains unclear. This CDR3 comprises 16 residues. The V end lost 6 bases, the J end lost 8 bases, and 22 bases lay between the germline ends. Germline lookup yields CDR1 WSHSY and CDR2 SAAADI. Here the CDR3 reads CASSGRAGRGGEKLFF. CDR3 coding DNA: TGCGCCAGCAGCGGGCGTGCCGGGAGAGGAGGCGAAAAACTGTTTTTT.